These T cell receptor beta chains were read from a single sample in a study of T cell repertoires in aging, cancer and after chemotherapy. One entry per CDR3 protein, called by TCRdb with MiXCR from the multiplex PCR reads. The sample yields around 2,500 distinct CDR3 sequences, under 25% seen once. Specimen: blood. These receptors were obtained from a human donor in good health. CDR3s include the opening cysteine and the closing phenylalanine or tryptophan. Fields, in order: D gene, clone size, J gene, V gene, CDR3 DNA, CDR3 protein. A D gene is named only where the DNA matches it firmly. Not all rows give a size; the values are once, few, many and, for expanded clones, a class.

>TRBD1|.|TRBJ1-1|TRBV27
TGTGCCAGCAGTTTATCGCAGGGGACAGGCGTAATCGGAGCTTTCTTT
CASSLSQGTGVIGAFF
>.|medium-sized|TRBJ1-2|TRBV5-4
TGTGCCAGCAGCTTGGATCGCAGGGGCTACACCTTC
CASSLDRRGYTF
>.|medium-sized|TRBJ1-1|TRBV6-2/TRBV6-3
TGTGCCAGCAGTTACCTTCAGAGAAGGGCGAGGACTGAAGCTTTCTTT
CASSYLQRRARTEAFF
>.|few|TRBJ1-2|TRBV20-1
TGCAGTGCTAGGGACACAAACTCGGCCAGATACTATGGCTACACCTTC
CSARDTNSARYYGYTF
>TRBD1|few|TRBJ2-3|TRBV5-1
TGCGCCAGCAGCACCTGGACAGGGGGCACAGATACGCAGTATTTT
CASSTWTGGTDTQYF
>TRBD1|.|TRBJ2-3|TRBV9
TGTGCCAGCAGCGACGGGACAGCCACAGATACGCAGTATTTT
CASSDGTATDTQYF
>.|medium-sized|TRBJ2-5|TRBV18
TGTGCCAGCTCACCAATAGGGGGGCAAGAGACCCAGTACTTC
CASSPIGGQETQYF
>.|.|TRBJ2-2|TRBV18
TGTGCCAGCTCACCGGGACATAGGAACACCGGGGAGCTGTTTTTT
CASSPGHRNTGELFF
>TRBD1|.|TRBJ1-2|TRBV18
TGTGCCAGCTCACCGGCCGGGACAGGGGCCTCGAACTATGGCTACACCTTC
CASSPAGTGASNYGYTF
>TRBD1|few|TRBJ2-2|TRBV4-2
TGTGCCAGCAGCCAAGATGGGACAGGGGCCGGGGAGCTGTTTTTT
CASSQDGTGAGELFF
>TRBD1|.|TRBJ2-1|TRBV19
TGTGCCAGTAGTATTTCCGGGACAGGGGGCGAGCAGTTCTTC
CASSISGTGGEQFF
>.|few|TRBJ2-6|TRBV2
TGTGCCAGCAGTCAGGGTTCCTCTGGGGCCAACGTCCTGACTTTC
CASSQGSSGANVLTF
>TRBD2|.|TRBJ2-2|TRBV4-3
TGTGCCAGCAGCCAAGATTTAGCGGGGGAAGTGTCGGACACCGGGGAGCTGTTTTTT
CASSQDLAGEVSDTGELFF
>.|.|TRBJ2-1|TRBV2
TGTGCCAGCAGACTTGAAATATCCAATGAGCAGTTCTTC
CASRLEISNEQFF
>.|medium-sized|TRBJ2-5|TRBV19
TGTGCCAGTAGTATAGGAGCAACCGAGATTGGGAAAGAGACCCAGTACTTC
CASSIGATEIGKETQYF
>TRBD1|.|TRBJ2-2|TRBV9
TGTGCCAGCAGCGTAGAAAGGACAGGGTCCACCGGGGAGCTGTTTTTT
CASSVERTGSTGELFF
>.|.|TRBJ2-7|TRBV7-6
TGTGCCAGCAGCGACCACAGCCCCAGGAGCTCCTACGAGCAGTACTTC
CASSDHSPRSSYEQYF
>.|.|TRBJ1-6|TRBV14
TGTGCCAGCAGCCCACGACCGAATTTACCCCTCCACTTT
CASSPRPNLPLHF
>.|medium-sized|TRBJ2-7|TRBV15
TGTGCCACCAGCAGAGATTGGGACGAGCAGTACTTC
CATSRDWDEQYF
>.|.|TRBJ2-5|TRBV11-2
TGTGCCAGCAGCTTAGATAGACTAGGGCCAGGGACCCAGTACTTC
CASSLDRLGPGTQYF
>.|medium-sized|TRBJ2-5|TRBV7-2
TGTGCCAGCAGCTTAGCAGGGCAGGGAGCGAGAGAGACCCAGTACTTC
CASSLAGQGARETQYF
>.|medium-sized|TRBJ2-5|TRBV11-2
TGTGCCAGCAGGTTGTTGGCCCGGGAGACCCAGTACTTC
CASRLLARETQYF
>TRBD1|medium-sized|TRBJ2-7|TRBV4-2
TGTGCCAGCAGCCAAGATACCACAGGGGGTTACGAGCAGTACTTC
CASSQDTTGGYEQYF
>TRBD1|.|TRBJ2-7|TRBV18
TGTGCCAGCTCACCAGGGACAGGGACTGGCGAGCAGTACTTC
CASSPGTGTGEQYF
>TRBD1|.|TRBJ1-2|TRBV6-5
TGTGCCAGCAGAGGAACAGGGGGCTATGGCTACACCTTC
CASRGTGGYGYTF
>TRBD1|few|TRBJ2-2|TRBV4-1
TGCGCCAGCAGAGGGGACAGGGGAGTCGCCGGGGAGCTGTTTTTT
CASRGDRGVAGELFF
>.|medium-sized|TRBJ1-5|TRBV6-2/TRBV6-3
TGTGCCAGCAGTTACTCAGGGTGGGAGGGCAATCAGCCCCAGCATTTT
CASSYSGWEGNQPQHF
>TRBD1|medium-sized|TRBJ1-4|TRBV19
TGTGCCAGTAGCCAGGACAGGGGCGTCGGAAAACTGTTTTTT
CASSQDRGVGKLFF
>TRBD1|.|TRBJ1-6|TRBV6-2/TRBV6-3
TGTGCCAGCAGATCCGGACAGGGTCCCGGGGGAAACTCACCCCTCCACTTT
CASRSGQGPGGNSPLHF
>.|.|TRBJ2-6|TRBV10-2
TGCGCCAGCAAGGACTGGTCTGGGGCCAACGTCCTGACTTTC
CASKDWSGANVLTF
>.|medium-sized|TRBJ1-6|TRBV7-2
TGTGCCAGCAGCTTTCATAACAGGCAAGGGGCACCCCTCCACTTT
CASSFHNRQGAPLHF
>TRBD1|medium-sized|TRBJ1-6|TRBV6-1
TGTGCCAGCAGTGTGACAGGGGGAAATTCACCCCTCCACTTT
CASSVTGGNSPLHF
>.|few|TRBJ1-1|TRBV11-2
TGTGCCAGCAGCTTAGATCAGGGAGCGAACACTGAAGCTTTCTTT
CASSLDQGANTEAFF
>TRBD2|medium-sized|TRBJ2-1|TRBV18
TGTGCCAGCTCACCGGGGGGGGGTGGTTCCTACAATGAGCAGTTCTTC
CASSPGGGGSYNEQFF
>TRBD2|few|TRBJ2-7|TRBV6-2/TRBV6-3
TGTGCCAGCAGTTACGCGAGCGGGAGGGGCCGCTACGAGCAGTACTTC
CASSYASGRGRYEQYF
>.|large|TRBJ2-7|TRBV6-5
TGTGCCAGCAGTACGGGACACCCTACCTACGAGCAGTACTTC
CASSTGHPTYEQYF
>TRBD1|.|TRBJ1-6|TRBV5-4
TGTGCCAGCAGCCAGGACAGGAGCTCCTATAATTCACCCCTCCACTTT
CASSQDRSSYNSPLHF
>TRBD1|once|TRBJ2-5|TRBV15
TGTGTCACCCGCCTCACCGGGACAGGCGGAGAGACCCAGTACTTC
CVTRLTGTGGETQYF
>TRBD1|large|TRBJ1-2|TRBV6-5
TGTGCCAGCAGTTACTCGGACAGGAATGGCTACACCTTC
CASSYSDRNGYTF
>TRBD1|medium-sized|TRBJ2-3|TRBV6-2/TRBV6-3
TGTGCCAGCAGTTACGGGACAGGGAGAGCTGGCACAGATACGCAGTATTTT
CASSYGTGRAGTDTQYF
>.|few|TRBJ1-2|TRBV10-1
TGCGCCAGCAGTGGGGGTTTAGGCTACACCTTC
CASSGGLGYTF
>.|.|TRBJ1-5|TRBV5-6
TGTGCCAGCAGCTTAGTTGCAGGGTCAAATCAGCCCCAGCATTTT
CASSLVAGSNQPQHF
>TRBD1|.|TRBJ1-1|TRBV15
TGTGCCACCAGCAGAAGGACAGGGAGGGGCATCGGGGCTTTCTTT
CATSRRTGRGIGAFF
>.|large|TRBJ1-5|TRBV6-1
TGTGCCAGCAGTGCAACTTTGAGTCAGCCCCAGCATTTT
CASSATLSQPQHF
>.|medium-sized|TRBJ2-1|TRBV18
TGTGCCAGCTCACCTGATTTTGGGCAGGCCTACAATGAGCAGTTCTTC
CASSPDFGQAYNEQFF
>.|.|TRBJ1-1|TRBV10-2
TGCGCCAGCAGTTTCGACGGGATGAACACTGAAGCTTTCTTT
CASSFDGMNTEAFF
>.|.|TRBJ2-7|TRBV30
TGTGCCTGGAGCCCCCTAGCGAGGCCCTACGAGCAGTACTTC
CAWSPLARPYEQYF
>.|.|TRBJ2-1|TRBV6-6
TGTGCCAGCAGTTTAAGCCCCGTCTCGCCTTACAATGAGCAGTTCTTC
CASSLSPVSPYNEQFF
>TRBD2|large|TRBJ2-1|TRBV29-1
TGCAGCGTTGAAATCGGGACTAGCGGGGGTTACAATGAGCAGTTCTTC
CSVEIGTSGGYNEQFF
>TRBD1|medium-sized|TRBJ1-5|TRBV30
TGTGCCTGGAGTCCGGGACAGCACAATCAGCCCCAGCATTTT
CAWSPGQHNQPQHF
>.|few|TRBJ2-3|TRBV20-1
TGCAGTGCTACCCACCTCCAACGAGATACGCAGTATTTT
CSATHLQRDTQYF
>TRBD1|medium-sized|TRBJ1-4|TRBV12-3/TRBV12-4
TGTGCCAGCAGTTTAACCGGACAGGGGCATGAAAAACTGTTTTTT
CASSLTGQGHEKLFF
>TRBD2|.|TRBJ2-2|TRBV12-3/TRBV12-4
TGTGCCAGCAATTTAGGGACTAGGATTCGCACCGGGGAGCTGTTTTTT
CASNLGTRIRTGELFF
>TRBD1|medium-sized|TRBJ1-6|TRBV6-5
TGTGCCAGCAGTTATGAGACAGGGCACCTTTCACCCCTCCACTTT
CASSYETGHLSPLHF
>TRBD1|large|TRBJ2-1|TRBV19
TGTGCCAGTAGTAGACAGGGGGCGCCGAATGAGCAGTTCTTC
CASSRQGAPNEQFF
>TRBD2|.|TRBJ2-7|TRBV28
TGTGCCAGCAGTTTATTCGGACTAGCGGGGAGTTTCTACGAGCAGTACTTC
CASSLFGLAGSFYEQYF